The 7 T cell receptor beta chains below were found in one sample sequenced in a study of shared clonotypes between healthy human individuals. The repertoire was sequenced with immunoSEQ multiplex PCR; TCRdb's copy has only in-frame clones and lacks some. The table lists roughly 1,500,000 clones, about 98.5% of them singletons. The sample taken for sequencing was naive CD4+ T cells sorted from blood. Subset reported: CD45RA+ positively selected. The receptors here all came from a man aged 25 to 45 in good health.

This clone is a singleton in its sample. The chain has TRBV7-2 and TRBJ2-7, with 8 bases that match TRBD1. J lost 6 bases, V lost 2 bases, and 6 bases had no gene match. Germline assignment: CDR1 SGHTA and CDR2 FQGNSA. The CDR3 sequence is 14 residues long. CDR3 sequence reads: CASSLRGQGSEQYF. The DNA for the CDR3 is TGTGCCAGCAGCTTAAGAGGACAGGGTAGCGAGCAGTACTTC. Looking up the rest from reference TRBV7-2 and TRBJ2-7 gives the full variable domain: GAGVSQSPSNKVTEKGKDVELRCDPISGHTALYWYRQSLGQGLEFLIYFQGNSAPDKSGLPSDRFSAERTGGSVSTLTIQRTQQEDSAVYLCASSLRGQGSEQYFGPGTRLTVT.

This clone occurred once. Other DNA sequences in the sample encode the same CDR3. V usage is TRBV5-1 and J usage is TRBJ2-7, with TRBD2 matching over 10 bases. The CDR3 length is 15 residues. The germline CDR1 and CDR2 sequences are SGHRS and YFSETQ. V lost 0 bases and J lost 4; bases outside the gene matches: 4. The CDR3 is CASSLVASGGYEQYF. The CDR3 coding sequence is TGCGCCAGCAGCTTGGTGGCTAGCGGGGGTTACGAGCAGTACTTC. The full variable domain, in which reference TRBV5-1 and TRBJ2-7 provide the parts outside the CDR3, is KAGVTQTPRYLIKTRGQQVTLSCSPISGHRSVSWYQQTPGQGLQFLFEYFSETQRNKGNFPGRFSGRQFSNSRSEMNVSTLELGDSALYLCASSLVASGGYEQYFGPGTRLTVT.

J is TRBJ1-4 and V is TRBV30, with 7 nucleotides matching TRBD1. The CDR3 spans 15 residues. With V trimmed by 4 bases and J by 5 bases, 10 bases remained unmatched. CDR1 and CDR2 from the germline V gene are GTSNPN and SVGIG (reference sequence). Here the CDR3 reads CAWTLGEQGNEKLFF. The CDR3 region has the DNA TGTGCCTGGACCCTCGGAGAACAGGGGAATGAAAAACTGTTTTTT.

The chain uses TRBV28 and TRBJ2-7; D is perhaps TRBD1 (5 bases). V lost 6 bases and J lost 3, with 18 bases in between. Germline V CDR1 and CDR2: MDHEN, SYDVKM. CDR3 length: 15 residues. The CDR3, as DNA: TGTGCCAGCAGCCCGGCAGGGCCCTCAGGCTACGAGCAGTACTTC. It codes for CASSPAGPSGYEQYF.

As for this clone: Other DNA sequences of this sample code for an identical CDR3. The chain recombines TRBV28 with TRBJ1-2, with a weak D call TRBD1 (5 bases). Germline CDR1 and CDR2: MDHEN and SYDVKM. V gave up 3 bases and J gave up 3 bases, with 8 bases separating them. There are 13 residues in the CDR3. The CDR3 coding sequence is TGTGCCAGCAGTTTGAGGGGAGACTATGGCTACACCTTC. Residues: CASSLRGDYGYTF.

The CDR3 here is CASSSGLAGVGRAYEQYF. The DNA of the CDR3 is TGTGCCAGCAGCTCGGGACTAGCGGGAGTAGGAAGGGCCTACGAGCAGTACTTC. This sequence joins TRBV7-2 and TRBJ2-7, with TRBD2 matching 14 bases. The length of the CDR3 is 18 residues. With 4 bases clipped from V and 2 bases from J, the junction kept 10 bases outside the gene matches. Germline V gene data show CDR1 as SGHTA and CDR2 as FQGNSA.

Worth noting for this clone: This specimen includes other DNA sequences encoding the same CDR3. This chain connects TRBV9 to TRBJ2-7; D might be TRBD1 (5 bases). Germline CDR1 SGDLS, CDR2 YYNGEE. The CDR3 spans 15 residues. The V end was cut by 0 bases, the J end by 2 bases, with 12 bases between. In nucleotides, the CDR3 is TGTGCCAGCAGCGTAGAAGCAGGGATAACCTACGAGCAGTACTTC. Translation gives CASSVEAGITYEQYF.